Below, one T cell receptor (beta chain) is given with its context. A second PCR, run for about 6 to 11 cycles, used a sample-barcoded 5' primer plus a J-beta primer mix. MiXCR, run by TCRdb on the 5' RACE reads, gives a single entry per CDR3 protein. The table has around 970,000 distinct CDR3 sequences, just over 50% seen once; the top ten hold about 20%. The sample is drawn from a study of blood T cells in healthy people across ages. CDR1 is DFQATT and CDR2 is SNEGSKA in the germline V gene (reference sequence). The trim removed 3 bases at V and 1 base at J, leaving 5 bases unmatched. This CDR3 has 15 residues.

What was sequenced was blood. The sequence was collected from a woman aged 60-75 years in good health. The chain recombines TRBV20-1 with TRBJ2-1, with 8 positions matching TRBD2. The CDR3 DNA reads TGCAGTGCTAGGAGCGGGAGTGGTTCCTACAATGAGCAGTTCTTC. It translates to CSARSGSGSYNEQFF.